These T cell receptor beta chains were read from a single sample in a study of shared clonotypes between healthy human individuals. TCRdb's copy holds only in-frame clones and misses some; the assay was immunoSEQ multiplex PCR. The table includes 450,000 to 500,000 clones, around three quarters detected once. The specimen was PBMCs. These receptors were taken from a middle-aged woman in good health. Some clones in this sample may be carry-over from other donors' samples. Each CDR3 is given with its conserved first and last residue. The D gene is left open where the match is weak.

15 | TRBJ2-5 | TRBV6-5 | TRBD1 | CASSPPGTVEETQYF
13 | TRBJ2-1 | TRBV7-9 | - | CASSVAWNTGQFF
15 | TRBJ2-7 | TRBV7-7 | TRBD2 | CASSLDASGKNEQYF
20 | TRBJ2-1 | TRBV19 | - | CASSPSTWDLVGGSYNEQFF
15 | TRBJ2-7 | TRBV7-4 | TRBD2 | CASSSQWTSGRGQYF
15 | TRBJ2-2 | TRBV27 | - | CASSLSWDLTGELFF
14 | TRBJ2-7 | TRBV25-1 | - | CATSPEQQGNEQYF
18 | TRBJ2-1 | TRBV7-9 | TRBD1 | CASSLDSSQGQYYNEQFF
14 | TRBJ2-5 | TRBV7-2 | TRBD2 | CASSFSSGSETQYF
16 | TRBJ2-1 | TRBV2 | TRBD2 | CASSLSSGGWGRAFLF
13 | TRBJ1-1 | TRBV29-1 | - | CSVSRGDVTEAFF
16 | TRBJ2-3 | TRBV4-3 | - | CASSQAGPAMADTQYF
14 | TRBJ2-6 | TRBV28 | - | CASSLTTGANVLTF
15 | TRBJ1-5 | TRBV19 | - | CASSIWEGSNQPQHF
14 | TRBJ1-3 | TRBV7-8 | TRBD1 | CASSSTGGFNTIYF
14 | TRBJ1-6 | TRBV5-1 | - | CASSQQGYNSPLHF
12 | TRBJ2-7 | TRBV5-1 | - | CASRADTFSEYF
13 | TRBJ2-7 | TRBV18 | - | CASSRAGMEWQYF
15 | TRBJ2-7 | TRBV7-2 | TRBD2 | CASSSPLGLEGEQYF
15 | TRBJ2-3 | TRBV7-9 | TRBD2 | CASSFLAGSSDTQYF
13 | TRBJ2-5 | TRBV29-1 | - | CSAGLARGETQYF
17 | TRBJ2-2 | TRBV11-1 | TRBD1 | CASSAQGGQGNTGELFF
15 | TRBJ2-3 | TRBV29-1 | TRBD2 | CSVGGASGRGDTQYF
14 | TRBJ1-5 | TRBV9 | - | CASSPRGSNQPQHF
15 | TRBJ1-2 | TRBV4-2 | TRBD1 | CASSHWTGGSYGYTF
15 | TRBJ2-5 | TRBV14 | TRBD1 | CASSQRRTGKETQYF
13 | TRBJ2-5 | TRBV18 | - | CASSPGYQETQYF
14 | TRBJ2-4 | TRBV2 | TRBD1 | CASSRDRQENIQYF
19 | TRBJ2-7 | TRBV7-9 | TRBD2 | CASSFCTGIAGGLHCEQYF
16 | TRBJ2-7 | TRBV28 | TRBD2 | CASSPTGTSGIYEQYF
13 | TRBJ2-2 | TRBV2 | - | CASIPDGTGELFF
13 | TRBJ2-7 | TRBV19 | - | CAPEGAAAYEQYF
17 | TRBJ2-3 | TRBV10-3 | - | CAISDHGPPGRVGTQYF
17 | TRBJ2-2 | TRBV10-3 | TRBD2 | CAISEAPRLAGTGELFF
18 | TRBJ2-6 | TRBV5-4 | TRBD2 | CASSLGLAGNSGANVLTF
11 | TRBJ1-1 | TRBV25-1 | - | CASTGSTEAFF
15 | TRBJ2-7 | TRBV27 | - | CASRGRAGGPYEQYF